Listed here are 10 T cell receptor beta chains from one sample, sequenced in a study of somatic mutations in cytotoxic T cells in rheumatoid arthritis. The protocol was immunoSEQ multiplex PCR, while the TCRdb copy is restricted to in-frame clones and leaves out a portion. Of around 19,000 clones in the sample, about two thirds were seen once. Specimen: CD8+ T cells sorted from blood. The receptors originated from an adult with rheumatoid arthritis.

The chain couples TRBV4-1 to TRBJ1-2; TRBD1 matches at 9 bases. Looked up from germline, CDR1 is MGHRA and CDR2 is YSYEKL. The trim removed 3 bases at V and 4 bases at J, leaving 6 bases unmatched. CDR3 length: 15 residues. DNA of the CDR3: TGCGCCAGCAGCCAGGGACAGGGAATTGGCTATGGCTACACCTTC. Protein sequence: CASSQGQGIGYGYTF.

This clone is medium-sized by share. The chain couples TRBV11-1 to TRBJ2-1; 11 bases map to TRBD2. The germline V gene encodes CDR1 SGHAT and CDR2 FQDESV (reference sequence). This CDR3 has 17 amino acids. Trimming removed 10 bases from V and 0 bases from J; junction bases left unmatched: 11. The CDR3 nucleotides are TGTGCCACCGCAACTAGCGGGGGCGCTTTCTCCTACAATGAGCAGTTCTTC. It codes for CATATSGGAFSYNEQFF.

This clone was counted between two and nine times. The chain couples TRBV10-3 to TRBJ1-1; a possible D gene is TRBD1 (5 bases). The CDR3 has 13 residues. V was shortened by 6 bases and J by 7 bases, with 15 bases between the two germline ends. The germline gives CDR1 ENHRY, CDR2 SYGVKD. The CDR3 sequence: CAIRQGGRDEAFF. The CDR3 bases are TGTGCCATCAGGCAGGGAGGGCGGGATGAAGCTTTCTTT.

The rearrangement joins TRBV7-2 to TRBJ2-7, with TRBD2 matching over 11 bases. The CDR3 has 15 residues. V shed 5 bases, J shed 2 bases, and the junction held 5 bases outside the gene matches. CDR1 and CDR2 from the germline V gene are SGHTA and FQGNSA. CDR3 amino acids: CASSLNSGGAYEQYF. CDR3 nucleotide sequence: TGTGCCAGCAGCCTAAATAGCGGGGGGGCCTACGAGCAGTACTTC. Full variable domain (missing parts from reference TRBV7-2 and TRBJ2-7): GAGVSQSPSNKVTEKGKDVELRCDPISGHTALYWYRQSLGQGLEFLIYFQGNSAPDKSGLPSDRFSAERTGGSVSTLTIQRTQQEDSAVYLCASSLNSGGAYEQYFGPGTRLTVT.

CDR3 loop: CASSSPGIDTQYF. Written as DNA, the CDR3 is TGTGCCAGCAGTTCCCCGGGGATAGATACGCAGTATTTT. The genes are TRBV6-5 and TRBJ2-3, with a tentative D call TRBD2 (5 bases). The CDR3 spans 13 residues. From germline, CDR1 is MNHEY and CDR2 SVGAGI. V was shortened by 4 bases and J by 5 bases, with 10 bases between the two germline ends.

This clone appeared a few times. The chain has TRBV4-2 and TRBJ1-2, with D unresolved. This CDR3 comprises 18 residues. Per the germline V gene, CDR1 is LGHNA and CDR2 is YNFKEQ. Deletions cut 0 bases from V and 0 bases from J, with 17 bases between. CDR3 sequence reads: CASSQDGGELGTNYGYTF. The CDR3 DNA sequence: TGTGCCAGCAGCCAAGACGGAGGAGAATTGGGCACTAACTATGGCTACACCTTC.

This clone occurred a few times. V and J are TRBV10-2 and TRBJ1-1; no definite D call. The CDR3 sequence is 12 residues long. Per germline, CDR1 WSHSY and CDR2 SAAADI. V lost 5 bases, J lost 8 bases, and 12 bases lay in between. The CDR3 DNA sequence: TGCGCCAGCAGTAGTATGACAACCGAAGCTTTCTTT. The encoded protein is CASSSMTTEAFF.

This clone was observed a few times. V usage is TRBV15 and J usage is TRBJ1-1; D call uncertain. Germline lookup yields CDR1 LNHNV and CDR2 YYDKDF (reference sequence). The CDR3 length is 14 residues. The V end was cut by 5 bases, the J end by 4 bases, with 14 bases between. The CDR3 DNA sequence: TGTGCCACCAGCCGGTACGGGGAATCCACTGAAGCTTTCTTT. Amino acid sequence: CATSRYGESTEAFF.

The rearrangement joins TRBV4-1 to TRBJ2-1; 8 bases agree with TRBD2. Germline V gene data show CDR1 as MGHRA and CDR2 as YSYEKL. The CDR3 contains 18 residues. The ends lost 0 bases at V and 0 bases at J; junction bases unmatched: 7. CDR3 sequence: CASSQDSASGYSYNEQFF. DNA of the CDR3: TGCGCCAGCAGCCAAGATAGCGCTAGCGGGTACTCCTACAATGAGCAGTTCTTC.

This sequence joins TRBV9 and TRBJ1-4; the D gene is possibly TRBD1 (5 bases). This CDR3 is 20 amino acids long. Trimming shortened V by 0 bases and J by 7 bases, and 28 bases separated the two germline ends. Germline CDR1 reads SGDLS; CDR2 reads YYNGEE. As DNA, the CDR3 is TGTGCCAGCAGCGTAGCTACCCAGGGCGGACGATTCGTTGGGGGTGAAAAACTGTTTTTT. Residues: CASSVATQGGRFVGGEKLFF.